This TCR beta chain is from a study of T cells in Graves' hyperthyroidism and ophthalmopathy. A lack of ophthalmopathy progression within 18 months defined stable Graves' hyperthyroidism. Those patients with uncontrolled infection, other autoimmune disease, pregnancy or lactation were excluded. The study, taken as a whole, reports: Ophthalmopathy, as predicted by the model, came a median roughly 6.3 months after the prediction. Blood also carried most thyroid clonotypes expanded above 0.001.

From RNA transcripts, TCR beta CDR3 regions were amplified. The primer set for the first-round RT-PCR of the TCR CDR3 was HTBI. TCRdb reprocessed the multiplex PCR reads via MiXCR and lists one record per CDR3 protein. The table records roughly 420,000 distinct CDR3 sequences, approximately 14% of them present only once. The table lists this clonotype with many counts. What it binds is unknown. Germline CDR1 and CDR2: MDHEN and SYDVKM. V lost 4 bases, J lost 2 bases, and 11 bases lay in between. The CDR3 totals 14 residues. Sequencing used blood. The sequence was collected from a woman in her late teens or twenties with Graves' hyperthyroidism. The gene calls are TRBV28 and TRBJ1-2; D may be TRBD1 (5 bases). The CDR3 DNA reads as TGTGCCAGCAGTTACCCCCCAGGGAACTATGGCTACACCTTC. The encoded protein is CASSYPPGNYGYTF.